A single sample gave rise to the 10 T cell receptor beta chains below, sequenced in a study of T cell changes during pregnancy in multiple sclerosis. The protocol was immunoSEQ multiplex PCR, while the TCRdb copy is restricted to in-frame clones and leaves out a portion. The sample carries nearly 110,000 clones, 85% to 95% recorded once. This specimen was peripheral blood, taken in the third trimester of pregnancy. The receptors stem from a female donor in good health, enrolled as a control in a pregnancy study.

The J gene is TRBJ2-2, the V gene TRBV11-3; 9 bases fit TRBD2. Germline CDR1 reads SGHNT; CDR2 reads YENEEA. The junction had 2 bases not matched to a gene; V was cut back by 6 bases and J by 3 bases. This CDR3 region has 14 residues. The DNA of the CDR3 is TGTGCCAGCAGGGGACTAGCAGACACCGGGGAGCTGTTTTTT. The encoded protein is CASRGLADTGELFF.

This clone was picked up one time. This chain connects TRBV28 to TRBJ2-7; D possibly corresponds to TRBD1 (6 bases). CDR1 is MDHEN, CDR2 SYDVKM, per germline. V lost 6 bases to trimming and J lost 4 bases, with 13 bases between them. This CDR3 comprises 13 residues. DNA of the CDR3: TGTGCCAGCAGCTCCGGGACATTATACGAGCAGTACTTC. It encodes CASSSGTLYEQYF. The whole variable domain, remainder taken from reference TRBV28 and TRBJ2-7, is DVKVTQSSRYLVKRTGEKVFLECVQDMDHENMFWYRQDPGLGLRLIYFSYDVKMKEKGDIPEGYSVSREKKERFSLILESASTNQTSMYLCASSSGTLYEQYFGPGTRLTVT.

The chain joins TRBV7-3 to TRBJ2-1; 10 bases agree with TRBD2. Germline values: CDR1 SGHTA, CDR2 FQGTGA. The CDR3 loop spans 18 amino acids. V lost 1 base, J lost 4 bases, and 10 bases stayed unmatched. Here the CDR3 reads CASSLKGPTSGLYNEQFF. As DNA, the CDR3 is TGTGCCAGCAGCTTAAAGGGCCCGACTAGCGGGCTGTACAATGAGCAGTTCTTC.

This chain joins TRBV5-4 and TRBJ2-5; no clear D. V lost 4 bases and J lost 0, with 4 bases in between. Germline loops: CDR1 SGHNT, CDR2 YYREEE (reference sequence). There are 12 residues in the CDR3. The CDR3 sequence: CASSRYQETQYF. The CDR3 bases are TGTGCCAGCAGCCGGTACCAAGAGACCCAGTACTTC.

The chain links TRBV9 to TRBJ2-7; no reliable D call. CDR1 and CDR2 from the germline V gene are SGDLS and YYNGEE. The length of the CDR3 is 16 residues. V lost 3 bases, J lost 4 bases, and 20 bases lay in between. The CDR3 nucleotides are TGTGCCAGCAGCGCAGAGATCACCTCAAACTATTACGAGCAGTACTTC. This translates into CASSAEITSNYYEQYF.

The chain couples TRBV9 to TRBJ1-1; D is possibly TRBD1 (6 bases). The germline V gene has CDR1 SGDLS and CDR2 YYNGEE. V gave up 3 bases and J gave up 5 bases, with 11 bases separating them. The CDR3 runs to 13 residues. CDR3 residues: CASSALRGTEAFF. CDR3 nucleotides: TGTGCCAGCAGCGCGCTTAGGGGGACTGAAGCTTTCTTT.

The CDR3 sequence is CASTGGVRALNTEAFF. In DNA, the CDR3 is TGTGCCAGCACGGGGGGGGTCAGGGCCCTGAACACTGAAGCTTTCTTT. The V call is TRBV13, the J call TRBJ1-1; maybe TRBD1 (5 bases). V lost 7 bases, J lost 0 bases, and 18 bases lay in between. CDR3 length equals 16 residues. Germline lookup yields CDR1 PRHDT and CDR2 FYEKMQ (reference sequence).

The chain combines TRBV6-5 with TRBJ2-5, with 8 bases identical to TRBD1. The germline V gene encodes CDR1 MNHEY and CDR2 SVGAGI. The CDR3 contains 14 residues. Trimming at V came to 4 bases and at J to 4 bases, leaving 5 bases not matched to a gene. Written as DNA, the CDR3 is TGTGCCAGCAGTTCAACCGGGACAGGAGAGACCCAGTACTTC. Encoded protein: CASSSTGTGETQYF.

The chain joins TRBV4-1 to TRBJ2-7; 8 bases match TRBD2. CDR3 length: 14 residues. The junction had 5 bases not matched to a gene; V was cut back by 1 base and J by 6 bases. CDR1 and CDR2 from the germline V gene are MGHRA and YSYEKL. CDR3 amino acids: CASSQGTSYFEQYF. The CDR3 DNA follows: TGCGCCAGCAGCCAAGGGACTAGCTATTTCGAGCAGTACTTC.

This rearrangement joins TRBV9 to TRBJ2-3; D not resolved. This CDR3 comprises 15 residues. Trimming took 4 bases from V and 0 from J, leaving 12 bases between them. Per the germline V gene, CDR1 is SGDLS and CDR2 is YYNGEE. The CDR3 loop is CASSPSSPSTDTQYF. The CDR3 DNA sequence: TGTGCCAGCAGCCCGAGTTCCCCTAGCACAGATACGCAGTATTTT.